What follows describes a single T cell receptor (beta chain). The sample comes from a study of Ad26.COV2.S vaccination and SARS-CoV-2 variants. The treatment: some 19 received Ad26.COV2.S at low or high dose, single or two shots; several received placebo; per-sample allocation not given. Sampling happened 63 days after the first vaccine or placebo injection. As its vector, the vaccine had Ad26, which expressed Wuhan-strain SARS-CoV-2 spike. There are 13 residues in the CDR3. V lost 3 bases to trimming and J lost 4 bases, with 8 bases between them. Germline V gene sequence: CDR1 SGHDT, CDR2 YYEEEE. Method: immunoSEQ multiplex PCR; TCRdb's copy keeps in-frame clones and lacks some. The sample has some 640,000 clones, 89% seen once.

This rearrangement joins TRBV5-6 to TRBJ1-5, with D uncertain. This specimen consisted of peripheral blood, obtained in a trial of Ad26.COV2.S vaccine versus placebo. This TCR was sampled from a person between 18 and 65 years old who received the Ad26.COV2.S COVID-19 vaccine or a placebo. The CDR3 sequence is CASSSERNQPQHF. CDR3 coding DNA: TGTGCCAGCAGCTCTGAACGAAATCAGCCCCAGCATTTT.